The 21 T cell receptor beta chains below come from one sample, sequenced in a study of technical replicates of blood from a handful of donors. TCRdb's table, derived via immunoSEQ multiplex PCR, lists solely in-frame clones and lacks some. The repertoire includes 60,000 to 90,000 clones, roughly 95% of them detected once, and around 0.24% sits in the top ten. The specimen sequenced was T cells isolated from PBMCs. These receptor sequences come from a human donor in good health.

The chain joins TRBV27 to TRBJ2-5; the match to TRBD2 covers 13 bases. This CDR3 spans 14 amino acids. The junction had 2 bases not matched to a gene; V was cut back by 5 bases and J by 5 bases. From germline, CDR1 is MNHEY and CDR2 SMNVEV (reference sequence). CDR3 nucleotides: TGTGCCAGCAGTGGACTAGCGGGAGTGGAGACCCAGTACTTC. Translating it yields CASSGLAGVETQYF.

The chain recombines TRBV30 with TRBJ2-1, with D possibly being TRBD2 (5 bases). Trimming took 5 bases from V and 4 from J, leaving 15 bases between them. Germline CDR1 and CDR2: GTSNPN and SVGIG (reference sequence). The CDR3 runs to 14 residues. CDR3 DNA sequence: TGTGCCTGGCAAGACGGGAATTCATACAATGAGCAGTTCTTC. Its protein product is CAWQDGNSYNEQFF.

The V gene is TRBV28, the J gene TRBJ2-7; D is undetermined. CDR1 is MDHEN and CDR2 is SYDVKM in the germline V gene. V was pared by 7 bases and J by 3 bases, with 16 bases between. This CDR3 spans 14 amino acids. The CDR3 reads CASISHSPYYEQYF. CDR3 DNA sequence: TGTGCCAGCATCTCGCACAGCCCATACTACGAGCAGTACTTC.

This sequence joins TRBV7-9 and TRBJ2-7; D might be TRBD1 (5 bases). Germline-derived CDR1 and CDR2 are SEHNR and FQNEAQ (reference sequence). V dropped 2 bases and J dropped 2 bases, with 13 bases sitting between them. This CDR3 comprises 15 residues. The CDR3 coding sequence is TGTGCCAGCAGCTTAAACCGCAGGGCAACCTACGAGCAGTACTTC. As protein: CASSLNRRATYEQYF.

The chain links TRBV7-9 to TRBJ1-1, with a tentative D call TRBD1 (6 bases). This CDR3 is 15 amino acids long. Germline V gene data show CDR1 as SEHNR and CDR2 as FQNEAQ (reference sequence). Trimming pared 4 bases from V and 1 base from J, leaving 13 bases between. The chain's CDR3 is CASSSTGRGNTEAFF. The CDR3 DNA sequence: TGTGCCAGCAGCTCCACAGGGAGAGGGAACACTGAAGCTTTCTTT.

The V gene is TRBV2, the J gene TRBJ1-5, with a possible D match to TRBD1 (5 bases). Germline values: CDR1 SNHLY, CDR2 FYNNEI. This CDR3 has 13 residues. Trimming took 5 bases from V and 5 from J, leaving 10 bases between them. CDR3 coding DNA: TGTGCCAGCAGTAAAGACAGAGATCAGCCCCAGCATTTT. This codes for CASSKDRDQPQHF.

This rearrangement joins TRBV5-4 to TRBJ2-3; D may be TRBD1 (5 bases). Germline V CDR1 and CDR2: SGHNT, YYREEE (reference sequence). The CDR3 has 12 amino acids. The V end lost 4 bases, the J end lost 5 bases, and 8 bases lay between the germline ends. Here the CDR3 DNA reads TGTGCCAGCAGCCCTAGGGGAGATACGCAGTATTTT. Protein sequence: CASSPRGDTQYF.

The chain is built from TRBV6-6 and TRBJ1-2; TRBD1 is a possible D gene (5 bases). Trimming took off 0 bases at V and 8 bases at J, with 13 bases between the two ends. The CDR3 has 14 amino acids. Per the germline V gene, CDR1 is MNHNY and CDR2 is SVGAGI (reference sequence). This CDR3 is CASSYSSGREGYTF. The CDR3 DNA is TGTGCCAGCAGTTACTCGTCGGGCAGGGAAGGCTACACCTTC.

This chain links TRBV7-7 with TRBJ2-1; TRBD2 matches at 11 bases. V was pared by 5 bases and J by 15 bases, with 12 bases of the junction left unmatched. CDR3 length: 14 amino acids. In germline, CDR1 is SSHAT, CDR2 FNYEAQ (reference sequence). CDR3 region: CASSPTTSGSSPFF. The CDR3 DNA follows: TGTGCCAGCAGCCCGACAACTAGCGGGAGTTCCCCGTTCTTC.

The V gene is TRBV7-3, the J gene TRBJ1-1; D is unresolved. Trimming took 0 bases from V and 6 from J, leaving 17 bases between them. The CDR3 runs to 16 residues. Germline-derived CDR1 and CDR2 are SGHTA and FQGTGA. The CDR3 is CASSLTRAQAGAEAFF. In DNA form, the CDR3 reads TGTGCCAGCAGCTTAACCCGGGCCCAGGCGGGCGCTGAAGCTTTCTTT.

The V gene is TRBV28, the J gene TRBJ2-5; TRBD2 aligns across 7 bases. The CDR3 loop spans 15 amino acids. Unmatched junction bases numbered 9, after V lost 8 bases and J lost 0 bases. Per germline, CDR1 MDHEN and CDR2 SYDVKM. CDR3 sequence (DNA): TGTGCCAGCCAATCGGCGGGAGCGGACCAAGAGACCCAGTACTTC. Protein product: CASQSAGADQETQYF. The variable domain in full, completed from reference TRBV28 and TRBJ2-5, reads DVKVTQSSRYLVKRTGEKVFLECVQDMDHENMFWYRQDPGLGLRLIYFSYDVKMKEKGDIPEGYSVSREKKERFSLILESASTNQTSMYLCASQSAGADQETQYFGPGTRLLVL.

The chain combines TRBV6-5 with TRBJ2-3; maybe TRBD2 (5 bases). V lost 6 bases to trimming and J lost 4 bases, with 8 bases between them. This CDR3 spans 12 amino acids. Per the germline V gene, CDR1 is MNHEY and CDR2 is SVGAGI. CDR3 nucleotides: TGTGCCAGCAGGGCGAGGGCAGATACGCAGTATTTT. It translates to CASRARADTQYF.

This clone was counted a few times. This chain links TRBV25-1 with TRBJ2-1; perhaps TRBD2 as D (6 bases). CDR3 length: 16 residues. The ends were cut back, 2 bases at V and 6 bases at J, with 17 bases in the middle. The germline V gene has CDR1 MGHDK and CDR2 SYGVNS. CDR3 in DNA: TGTGCCAGCAGTGAAATCCAGGGAGGTTTTTCCAATGAGCAGTTCTTC. Residues: CASSEIQGGFSNEQFF.

CDR3 sequence (DNA): TGTGCCAGCAGTGTAGGGGCCGAGCAGTACTTC. This codes for CASSVGAEQYF. The chain is built from TRBV5-6 and TRBJ2-7; tentatively, D is TRBD1 (5 bases). There are 11 residues in the CDR3. Looked up from germline, CDR1 is SGHDT and CDR2 is YYEEEE. The V and J ends lost 5 bases and 6 bases respectively, with 9 bases between them.

CDR3 nucleotides: TGTGCCAGCAGCTCCCTAGGAGCGGCTGAATCCTACGAGCAGTACTTC. This translates into CASSSLGAAESYEQYF. The chain carries TRBV7-9 and TRBJ2-7; D perhaps matches TRBD2 (5 bases). Trimming left V 4 bases short and J 1 base short, with 17 bases between. Germline CDR1 and CDR2: SEHNR and FQNEAQ (reference sequence). CDR3 length: 16 residues.

This clone was found once. The V call is TRBV5-1, the J call TRBJ2-6, with 7 positions matching TRBD1. V trimming: 4 bases; J trimming: 0 bases; junction bases outside the gene matches: 4. Germline V lookup: CDR1 SGHRS, CDR2 YFSETQ. The CDR3 covers 16 residues. The DNA of the CDR3 is TGCGCCAGCAGCCGGGACAGCCGCTCTGGGGCCAACGTCCTGACTTTC. Encoded protein: CASSRDSRSGANVLTF.

The chain carries TRBV29-1 and TRBJ2-2; D is perhaps TRBD2 (7 bases). Germline V lookup: CDR1 SQVTM, CDR2 ANQGSEA. CDR3 length equals 15 residues. Trimming shortened V by 7 bases and J by 3 bases, and 18 bases separated the two germline ends. Written as DNA, the CDR3 is TGCAGCGGAAAGGGGGGGCCGTACGACACCGGGGAGCTGTTTTTT. It yields the protein CSGKGGPYDTGELFF.

This clone has only one observation. The chain couples TRBV5-1 to TRBJ2-7; 7 bases align to TRBD2. Losses at the gene ends were 3 bases for V and 3 bases for J; bases not matched to a gene: 6. Germline CDR1 and CDR2: SGHRS and YFSETQ. The length of the CDR3 is 14 residues. This CDR3 reads CASSSAGQNYEQYF. CDR3 coding DNA: TGCGCCAGCAGCTCAGCGGGGCAAAACTACGAGCAGTACTTC. Together with reference TRBV5-1 and TRBJ2-7, the CDR3 gives the full variable domain: KAGVTQTPRYLIKTRGQQVTLSCSPISGHRSVSWYQQTPGQGLQFLFEYFSETQRNKGNFPGRFSGRQFSNSRSEMNVSTLELGDSALYLCASSSAGQNYEQYFGPGTRLTVT.

The chain links TRBV29-1 to TRBJ2-2; tentatively, D is TRBD2 (6 bases). The length of the CDR3 is 13 residues. V lost 5 bases and J 8 bases, leaving 15 bases between the germline ends. Germline V gives CDR1 SQVTM, CDR2 ANQGSEA. The CDR3 DNA reads as TGCAGCGTTAGTCGGGAGCCTGAGGGGGAGCTGTTTTTT. Translation: CSVSREPEGELFF.

This sequence joins TRBV10-3 and TRBJ2-3; 12 nucleotides align to TRBD2. CDR3 length equals 16 residues. Germline assignment: CDR1 ENHRY and CDR2 SYGVKD. V lost 5 bases to trimming and J lost 2 bases; unmatched junction nucleotides: 5. Here the CDR3 reads CAISRTSGNPTDTQYF. In nucleotides, the CDR3 is TGTGCCATCAGTAGGACTAGCGGGAATCCCACAGATACGCAGTATTTT.

J is TRBJ1-3 and V is TRBV27, with 8 bases that match TRBD1. Germline V gene lookup returns CDR1 MNHEY and CDR2 SMNVEV (reference sequence). J lost 0 bases, V lost 5 bases, and 3 bases had no gene match. This CDR3 region has 15 residues. CDR3 in DNA: TGTGCCAGCAGTCGCACAGGGGGCTCTGGAAACACCATATATTTT. It specifies CASSRTGGSGNTIYF.